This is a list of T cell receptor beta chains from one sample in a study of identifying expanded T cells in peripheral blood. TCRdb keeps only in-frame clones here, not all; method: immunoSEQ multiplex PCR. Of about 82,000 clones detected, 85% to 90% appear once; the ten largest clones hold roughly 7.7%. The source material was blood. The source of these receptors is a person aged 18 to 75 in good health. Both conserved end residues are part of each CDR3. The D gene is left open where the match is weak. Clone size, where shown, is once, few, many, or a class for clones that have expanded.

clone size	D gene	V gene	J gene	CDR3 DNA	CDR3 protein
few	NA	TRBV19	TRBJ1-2	TGTGCCAGTAGTATATCTTGGTTTAACTATGGCTACACCTTC	CASSISWFNYGYTF
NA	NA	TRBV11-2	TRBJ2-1	TGTGCCAGCAGCTCGGACAGTTACAATGAGCAGTTCTTC	CASSSDSYNEQFF
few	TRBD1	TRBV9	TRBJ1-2	TGTGCCAGCAGCTTACCGACAGGGGGTGGTGGCTACACCTTC	CASSLPTGGGGYTF
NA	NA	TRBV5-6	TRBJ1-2	TGTGCCAGCAGCTTGGGGCAAGGGGCCCTAGGTTATGGCTACACCTTC	CASSLGQGALGYGYTF
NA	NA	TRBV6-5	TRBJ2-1	TGTGCCAGCAGTTACCGCCGGGGGTATAAGAATGAGCAGTTCTTC	CASSYRRGYKNEQFF
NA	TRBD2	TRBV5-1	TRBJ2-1	TGCGCCAGCAGCTTGGAGAGCGGGAGCTCCTACAATGAGCAGTTCTTC	CASSLESGSSYNEQFF
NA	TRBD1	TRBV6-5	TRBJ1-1	TGTGCCAGCAGTTTAAGGACAGGGACGGGGGCTTTCTTT	CASSLRTGTGAFF
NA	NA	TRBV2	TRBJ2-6	TGTGCCAGCAGTGATTGGTCGGGGGCCGGGGCCAACGTCCTGACTTTC	CASSDWSGAGANVLTF
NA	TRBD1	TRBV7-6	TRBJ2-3	TGTGCCAGCAGCCCGATAAAGGGGGCGAGCACAGATACGCAGTATTTT	CASSPIKGASTDTQYF
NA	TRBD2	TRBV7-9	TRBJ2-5	TGTGCCAGCAGCTTAATCCTAGCGGGAAAGGAGACCCAGTACTTC	CASSLILAGKETQYF
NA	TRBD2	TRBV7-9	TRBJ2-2	TGTGCCAGCAGCGGTGCGGGAGCAGTCGGGGAGCTGTTTTTT	CASSGAGAVGELFF
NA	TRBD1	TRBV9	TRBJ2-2	TGTGCCAGCAGCGCCCGACAGGGTGGCACCGGGGAGCTGTTTTTT	CASSARQGGTGELFF
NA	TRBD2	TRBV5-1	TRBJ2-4	TGCGCCAGCAGCCTAGCCCGGACTAGCGGGAGGTGGGGAAACATTCAGTACTTC	CASSLARTSGRWGNIQYF